These 25 T cell receptor beta chains came from one sample sequenced in a study of monozygotic twins with inflammatory bowel disease. TCRdb reanalyzed the 5' RACE reads and collapses them to one entry per CDR3 protein, without DNA. This repertoire includes approximately 400,000 distinct CDR3 sequences. Material: blood. All receptors derive from a human donor with ulcerative colitis or Crohn's disease, or a healthy co-twin of an affected twin (not recorded which).

V and J are TRBV7-9 and TRBJ2-7; the TCRdb call, TRBD2, lacks DNA for checking. Per germline, CDR1 SEHNR and CDR2 FQNEAQ (reference sequence). The CDR3 has 15 residues. The CDR3 loop is CASKGTSGSSYEQYF.

The CDR3 loop reads CASSLGTSGGGEQFF. V and J are TRBV3-1 and TRBJ2-1; TCRdb outputs TRBD2, but without DNA this stays unchecked. The germline gives CDR1 LGHDT, CDR2 YNNKEL (reference sequence). The CDR3 loop spans 15 amino acids.

The chain employs TRBV6-2 or TRBV6-3 and TRBJ2-2; TCRdb picks TRBD1, but there is no DNA to check that call. The germline V gene encodes CDR1 MNHEY and CDR2 SVGEGT. The CDR3 covers 16 residues. The CDR3 region is CASETGKRGNTGELFF.

The V call is TRBV5-1, the J call TRBJ2-3; TCRdb picks TRBD2, but there is no DNA to check that call. Germline V gene sequence: CDR1 SGHRS, CDR2 YFSETQ. CDR3 size: 15 residues. CDR3 sequence reads: CASSLQRGAVDTQYF.

The V and J genes are TRBV5-1 and TRBJ2-7; TCRdb reports TRBD1, a call that lacks DNA to check it against. The CDR3 extends over 15 amino acids. The germline V gene has CDR1 SGHRS and CDR2 YFSETQ. CDR3 amino acids: CASSLGTGRTNEQYF.

V usage is TRBV9 and J usage is TRBJ2-2; TCRdb returns TRBD2, unconfirmable since there is no DNA. Germline V gene sequence: CDR1 SGDLS, CDR2 YYNGEE. This CDR3 region has 17 residues. This CDR3 reads CASSVGPTSGRTGELFF.

V is TRBV10-3 and J is TRBJ1-5; lacking DNA, the TRBD1 call made by TCRdb goes unchecked. The CDR3 runs 14 residues. Germline V gene data show CDR1 as ENHRY and CDR2 as SYGVKD. CDR3 amino acids: CAIRGQGENQPQHF.

This rearrangement joins TRBV7-8 to TRBJ2-2; the D gene TCRdb calls, TRBD1, cannot be checked with no DNA. Germline V gives CDR1 SGHVS, CDR2 FQNEAQ. This CDR3 is built from 15 residues. The CDR3 loop is CASSAYRVTTGELFF.

The chain has TRBV10-3 and TRBJ2-3. Germline CDR1 is ENHRY and CDR2 is SYGVKD. The length of the CDR3 is 12 residues. This chain's CDR3 is CAISGEADTQYF.

V usage is TRBV6-5 and J usage is TRBJ1-5. This CDR3 is 16 amino acids long. Germline loops: CDR1 MNHEY, CDR2 SVGAGI. This chain's CDR3 is CASSYDPGRSNQPQHF.

The chain's CDR3 is CASSLGGQEGIYEQYF. The chain links TRBV5-1 to TRBJ2-7; no DNA is available, so the TRBD1 call from TCRdb remains unchecked. CDR3 length: 16 amino acids. Germline V gene data show CDR1 as SGHRS and CDR2 as YFSETQ.

The chain couples TRBV29-1 to TRBJ2-7. The germline V gene encodes CDR1 SQVTM and CDR2 ANQGSEA. This CDR3 contains 14 residues. CDR3 residues: CSVTPATRTYEQYF.

The rearrangement uses TRBV5-5 and TRBJ1-2; TCRdb's D call of TRBD1 is untestable without DNA. The CDR3 consists of 14 residues. CDR1 SGHKS and CDR2 YYEKEE come from the germline V gene (reference sequence). The CDR3 region is CASSLKGAGGGYTF.

The chain is built from TRBV18 and TRBJ2-5; as DNA is missing, the TRBD2 call by TCRdb cannot be tested. The germline V gene encodes CDR1 KGHSH and CDR2 LQKENI. This CDR3 spans 15 amino acids. The CDR3 spells CASSPLGGVVETQYF. Supplemented by reference TRBV18 and TRBJ2-5, the full variable domain reads NAGVMQNPRHLVRRRGQEARLRCSPMKGHSHVYWYRQLPEEGLKFMVYLQKENIIDESGMPKERFSAEFPKEGPSILRIQQVVRGDSAAYFCASSPLGGVVETQYFGPGTRLLVL.

V usage is TRBV10-3 and J usage is TRBJ2-3; the TCRdb D gene call, TRBD1, has no DNA to confirm it. Germline CDR1 is ENHRY and CDR2 is SYGVKD. The CDR3 length is 13 residues. The CDR3 spells CAIGGGATDTQYF.

The J gene is TRBJ2-1, the V gene TRBV6-1. The CDR3 sequence is 13 residues long. Germline values: CDR1 MNHNS, CDR2 SASEGT. The CDR3 loop reads CASSVGVWNEQFF.

The chain carries TRBV5-1 and TRBJ2-3; TCRdb indicates TRBD1, and absent DNA this call remains unverified. Germline CDR1 and CDR2: SGHRS and YFSETQ. This CDR3 has 14 residues. The CDR3 reads CASSLGGLADTQYF.

The chain joins TRBV3-1 to TRBJ1-2. Germline lookup yields CDR1 LGHDT and CDR2 YNNKEL (reference sequence). The CDR3 is made up of 22 amino acids. The CDR3 region is CASSQDHLRTGPRSLPSYGYTF. Looking up the rest from reference TRBV3-1 and TRBJ1-2 gives the full variable domain: DTAVSQTPKYLVTQMGNDKSIKCEQNLGHDTMYWYKQDSKKFLKIMFSYNNKELIINETVPNRFSPKSPDKAHLNLHINSLELGDSAVYFCASSQDHLRTGPRSLPSYGYTFGSGTRLTVV.

This chain joins TRBV15 and TRBJ2-7. CDR3 length equals 14 residues. Per the germline V gene, CDR1 is LNHNV and CDR2 is YYDKDF (reference sequence). The chain's CDR3 is CATSRKGIEPWQYF.

V is TRBV9 and J is TRBJ2-1; checking the TCRdb D call of TRBD2 is not possible without DNA. Germline CDR1 SGDLS, CDR2 YYNGEE. The CDR3 sequence is 17 residues long. CDR3 in amino acids: CASSGWTSGSSYNEQFF.

The V and J genes are TRBV3-1 and TRBJ2-3; TCRdb indicates TRBD2, and absent DNA this call remains unverified. This CDR3 has 15 residues. The germline CDR1 and CDR2 sequences are LGHDT and YNNKEL (reference sequence). CDR3: CASSPMGLPTDTQYF.

The chain combines TRBV20-1 with TRBJ2-6; absent DNA, TCRdb's TRBD2 call cannot be checked. This CDR3 spans 14 amino acids. Germline CDR1 DFQATT, CDR2 SNEGSKA (reference sequence). The CDR3 is CSARGKGGPNVLTF.

CDR3 protein: CASSPLSVLNTGELFF. The chain uses TRBV7-2 and TRBJ2-2. The length of the CDR3 is 16 residues. CDR1 SGHTA and CDR2 FQGNSA come from the germline V gene.

This chain's CDR3 is CASSFEVGGADTEAFF. The V gene is TRBV7-6, the J gene TRBJ1-1. Germline CDR1 reads SGHVS; CDR2 reads FNYEAQ. This CDR3 has 16 residues.

The chain has TRBV7-3 and TRBJ2-1; the TRBD2 assignment by TCRdb is unverifiable without DNA. In germline, CDR1 is SGHTA, CDR2 FQGTGA. This CDR3 is built from 15 residues. Here the CDR3 reads CASSFSSGGSGEQFF.